These 9 T cell receptor beta chains share one sample of origin, sequenced in a study of T-cell memory formation after mild COVID-19. TCRdb itself ran the 5' RACE reads through MiXCR, one entry per CDR3 protein. The sample contains around 440,000 distinct CDR3 sequences, roughly 18% of which appear only once. The specimen was PBMCs or a T cell subset sorted from them (not recorded which). The receptor source for this set is an adult woman who had mild COVID-19 (a few samples of this study predate the infection). Cell type and time point are not known.

The gene calls are TRBV18 and TRBJ1-6; 10 nucleotides line up with TRBD1. With 2 bases clipped from V and 10 bases from J, the junction kept 2 bases outside the gene matches. The CDR3 totals 14 residues. Per the germline V gene, CDR1 is KGHSH and CDR2 is LQKENI. The CDR3 region is CASSPWDRGSPLHF. The CDR3 DNA is TGTGCCAGCTCACCATGGGACAGGGGCTCACCCCTCCACTTT.

This clonotype was observed a handful of times. V usage is TRBV5-4 and J usage is TRBJ2-1; D tentatively fits TRBD1 or TRBD2 (5 bases each). The CDR3 spans 15 residues. Germline V lookup: CDR1 SGHNT, CDR2 YYREEE (reference sequence). V was trimmed by 3 bases and J by 5 bases, leaving 15 bases between them. CDR3 sequence: CASSSEGQRNNEQFF. For the CDR3, the DNA is TGTGCCAGCAGCTCCGAGGGGCAAAGGAACAATGAGCAGTTCTTC.

This chain links TRBV3-1 with TRBJ2-6; 10 bases line up with TRBD2. This CDR3 contains 21 residues. Germline-derived CDR1 and CDR2 are LGHDT and YNNKEL (reference sequence). Losses at the gene ends were 0 bases for V and 0 bases for J; bases not matched to a gene: 11. The CDR3 is CASSQDIPLAGQSSGANVLTF. CDR3 DNA: TGTGCCAGCAGCCAAGATATCCCACTAGCGGGACAGAGCTCTGGGGCCAACGTCCTGACTTTC.

The V and J genes are TRBV4-2 and TRBJ2-7; 14 nucleotides line up with TRBD2. CDR3 length: 18 amino acids. V dropped 1 base and J dropped 5; count of bases not matched to a gene: 10. Germline loops: CDR1 LGHNA, CDR2 YNFKEQ. The CDR3 loop reads CASSQAGLAGVSGDEQYF. Here the CDR3 DNA reads TGTGCCAGCAGCCAAGCGGGACTAGCGGGAGTTAGTGGGGACGAGCAGTACTTC.

The rearrangement joins TRBV12-3 or TRBV12-4 to TRBJ2-2; TRBD1 matches 8 bases. CDR3 size: 14 residues. The trim removed 10 bases at V and 6 bases at J, leaving 10 bases unmatched. The chain's CDR3 is CANSEVDRAGELFF. The DNA of the CDR3 is TGTGCCAACAGCGAAGTGGACAGGGCCGGGGAGCTGTTTTTT.

V is TRBV5-4 and J is TRBJ2-7; 8 bases are shared with TRBD2. The CDR3 extends over 14 amino acids. V shed 0 bases, J shed 4 bases, and the junction held 3 bases outside the gene matches. Germline CDR1 SGHNT, CDR2 YYREEE (reference sequence). DNA of the CDR3: TGTGCCAGCAGCTTGGGAGTAGCGGGATACGAGCAGTACTTC. Translating it yields CASSLGVAGYEQYF.

This clonotype was detected only a few times. V is TRBV5-4 and J is TRBJ1-2, with 7 bases aligning to TRBD1. With V trimmed by 2 bases and J by 4 bases, 8 bases remained unmatched. CDR1 is SGHNT, CDR2 YYREEE, per germline (reference sequence). This CDR3 is 15 amino acids long. CDR3 in DNA: TGTGCCAGCAGCTTTGGACAGGTGGGGATCTATGGCTACACCTTC. It codes for CASSFGQVGIYGYTF.

The rearrangement joins TRBV28 to TRBJ1-5; D gene ambiguous. Trimming left V 4 bases short and J 2 bases short, with 15 bases between. CDR1 is MDHEN and CDR2 is SYDVKM in the germline V gene. The CDR3 contains 16 residues. The DNA of the CDR3 is TGTGCCAGCAGTTCGGAGGGAGACTATCGCAATCAGCCCCAGCATTTT. Its protein is CASSSEGDYRNQPQHF.

The rearrangement links TRBV2 to TRBJ1-1; D is unclear. The CDR3 contains 14 residues. In germline, CDR1 is SNHLY, CDR2 FYNNEI. The ends were cut back, 4 bases at V and 1 base at J, with 10 bases in the middle. The CDR3 DNA is TGTGCCAGCAGTGTTTCCGGCAGGAACACTGAAGCTTTCTTT. Translation: CASSVSGRNTEAFF. Using reference TRBV2 and TRBJ1-1 for the parts outside the CDR3, the full variable domain is EPEVTQTPSHQVTQMGQEVILRCVPISNHLYFYWYRQILGQKVEFLVSFYNNEISEKSEIFDDQFSVERPDGSNFTLKIRSTKLEDSAMYFCASSVSGRNTEAFFGQGTRLTVV.